Reported below is one TCR beta chain. This clonotype came up many times. The antigen it binds to is not known. Qualities for individual bases were not recorded, and no much larger clone is one base off. The sample originates from a study of immune heterogeneity within non-small cell lung tumors (dated by TCRdb to between 2017 and 2018). In terms of the full investigation: By histology, the tumors were a few squamous cell carcinomas, 10 non-squamous carcinomas and 1 tumor not otherwise specified. TCR repertoire analysis included 57 tumor loci from 15 patients, whereas transcriptome data included only about 43 loci from 12 patients. Binding of neoantigens to the HLA alleles of each patient was predicted with netMHCpan-3.0 for mutant peptides of 8 to 11 amino acids. To examine intratumoral immune heterogeneity, the study used whole-exome sequencing, RNA-seq and TCR beta repertoire sequencing on multiple spatially distinct regions of each NSCLC tumor. The research as a whole found: Local T-cell repertoire clonality showed a statistically significant but moderate positive correlation with local tumor mutational burden (R 0.3 to 0.35). Identical dominant CDR3B clonotypes recurred across loci within a patient, yet different tumor locations also harbored unique high-frequency clones. For the most part, high-frequency TCR beta clonotypes differed from one individual patient to another.

The TCR beta CDR3 region was amplified with a multiplex PCR system whose first round ran for 9 to 11 cycles using 32 V-gene forward primers and 13 J-gene reverse primers. The first PCR round used a QIAGEN Multiplex PCR Kit, and the primer sequences were filed in Chinese patent CN105087789A. A second PCR round added Illumina universal primers using the Phusion High-Fidelity PCR Kit. TCR libraries were paired-end sequenced at 151 bp read length on the Illumina HiSeq X Ten platform. In the source study's methods: Reads lacking multiplex PCR primers were removed with Cutadapt, read pairs were merged with PEAR, and CDR3 regions were called with MiXCR default settings. Shannon entropy measured repertoire diversity, while clonality was calculated as one minus the Shannon entropy divided by the ln of the count of productive unique sequences. A clonotype counted as a dominant or high-frequency T-cell clone when its frequency was 0.5% or higher. TCRdb trimmed public reads at Q25 via fastp, called clones via MiXCR and kept in-frame beta chains. Every entry covers one CDR3 protein and lists the most common genes and DNA from its rows. The V and J calls follow TCRdb's processing rather than the paper's. The sample table shows under 3,000 distinct CDR3 sequences, and 20% to 25% are seen once. 11% of the sample lies in the top ten.

Genomic DNA extracted from bulk tumor tissue served as TCR template, with 600 ng gDNA amplified per sample. During surgery, multiple biopsies were taken from each primary tumor and placed as far apart as possible within the tumor mass. The study cohort was described as untreated and was composed of newly diagnosed NSCLC cases undergoing curative surgery. The donor group was made up of 15 newly diagnosed non-small cell lung cancer patients undergoing surgery with curative intent. The resected tumor masses were reviewed by two independent pathologists. Only high-quality DNA and RNA samples were carried forward to sequencing. The CDR3 holds 14 amino acids from the cysteine to the phenylalanine. Left in the record is the CDR3 DNA by itself, 42 bases read in frame from the first base. The V end loses 0 bases and the J end loses 5 bases, and a stretch of 11 bases separates them. CDR1 and CDR2, per the germline V gene, are SGDLS and YYNGEE.

The material sequenced was lung tumor tissue. The clonotype was recovered from a man in his forties or fifties with non-small cell lung cancer. The V gene is TRBV9 and the J gene is TRBJ2-5, with no confidently assigned D gene. CDR3 sequence: CASSVGPTKETQYF. The nucleotide sequence reads TGTGCCAGCAGCGTAGGCCCCACTAAGGAGACCCAGTACTTC.